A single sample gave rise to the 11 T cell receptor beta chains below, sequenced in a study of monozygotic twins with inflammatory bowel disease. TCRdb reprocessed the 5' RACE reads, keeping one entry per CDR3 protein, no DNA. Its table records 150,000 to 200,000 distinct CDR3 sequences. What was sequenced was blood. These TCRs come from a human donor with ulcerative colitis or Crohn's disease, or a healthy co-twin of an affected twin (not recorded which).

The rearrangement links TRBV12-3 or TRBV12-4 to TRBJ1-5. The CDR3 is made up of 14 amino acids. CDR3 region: CASSIEGYNQPQHF.

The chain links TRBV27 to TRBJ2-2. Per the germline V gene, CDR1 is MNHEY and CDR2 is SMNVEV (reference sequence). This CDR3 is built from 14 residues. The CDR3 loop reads CASSLSWVTGELFF.

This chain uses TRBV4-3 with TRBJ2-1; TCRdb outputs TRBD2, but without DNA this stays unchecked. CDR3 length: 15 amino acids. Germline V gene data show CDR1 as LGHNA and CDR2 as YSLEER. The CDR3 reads CASSHGAGSLNEQFF.

CDR3 in amino acids: CASSPGAGANVLTF. This chain links TRBV18 with TRBJ2-6; TCRdb designates TRBD1, a call that cannot be tested without DNA. Germline lookup yields CDR1 KGHSH and CDR2 LQKENI. The CDR3 spans 14 residues.

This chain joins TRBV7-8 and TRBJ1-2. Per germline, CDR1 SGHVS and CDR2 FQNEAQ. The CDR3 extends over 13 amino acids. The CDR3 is CASSGSANYGYTF.

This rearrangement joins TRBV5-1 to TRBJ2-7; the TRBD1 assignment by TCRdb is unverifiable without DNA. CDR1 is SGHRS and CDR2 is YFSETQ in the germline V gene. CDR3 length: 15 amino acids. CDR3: CASSPRGQRAYEQYF.

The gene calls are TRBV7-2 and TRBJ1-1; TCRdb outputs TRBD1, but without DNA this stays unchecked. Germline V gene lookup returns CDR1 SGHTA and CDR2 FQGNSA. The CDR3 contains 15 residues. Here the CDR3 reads CASSLSGLWNTEAFF.

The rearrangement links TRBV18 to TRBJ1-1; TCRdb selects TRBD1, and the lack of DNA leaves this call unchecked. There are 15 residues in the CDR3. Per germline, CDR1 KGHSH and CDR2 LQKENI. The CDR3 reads CASSPVMGRDTEAFF.

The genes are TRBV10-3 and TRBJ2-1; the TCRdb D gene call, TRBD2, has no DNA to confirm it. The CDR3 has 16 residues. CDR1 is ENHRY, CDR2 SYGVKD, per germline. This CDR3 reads CAISPSGGTLYNEQFF.

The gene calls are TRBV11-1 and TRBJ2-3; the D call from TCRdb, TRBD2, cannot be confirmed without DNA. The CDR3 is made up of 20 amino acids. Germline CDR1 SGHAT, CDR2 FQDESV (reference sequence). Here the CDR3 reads CASSVLAGVVLTPHTDTQYF.

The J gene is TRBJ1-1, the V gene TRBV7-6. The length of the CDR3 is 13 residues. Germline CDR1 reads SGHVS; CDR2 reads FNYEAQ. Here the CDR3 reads CASSLAEATEAFF.